The source of this T cell receptor (beta chain) is a study of technical replicates of blood from several donors. Data came from immunoSEQ multiplex PCR; TCRdb stores just in-frame clones and leaves some out. The table lists under 85,000 clones, roughly 97% of them singletons. With 7 bases removed from V and 4 bases from J, the gap between germline ends came to 11 bases. The CDR3 length is 13 residues. Germline V gene data show CDR1 as WSHSY and CDR2 as SAAADI. The source material was T cells isolated from PBMCs. This clonotype was sampled from a human donor in good health. This chain uses TRBV10-2 with TRBJ1-5, with a tentative D call TRBD1 (6 bases). CDR3 nucleotides: TGCGCCAGCACAGGGGTGTGGAATCAGCCCCAGCATTTT. Translation gives CASTGVWNQPQHF.